This TCR beta chain was recorded in a study of CD8 T cells in ankylosing spondylitis. Turning to this clonotype: Its specificity is not known.

Findings and limits, study-wide: Disease-associated clonotypes exhibited CD8+ identity and were relatively infrequent in peripheral blood. The study identified a TCR beta motif of 7 or 8 highly homologous variants that appeared characteristic of ankylosing spondylitis blood.

V gave up 0 bases and J gave up 7 bases, with 7 bases separating them. The CDR3 is 12 amino acids. The germline gives CDR1 DFQATT, CDR2 SNEGSKA (reference sequence). TCRdb reprocessed the 5' RACE reads with MiXCR, giving one entry per CDR3 protein. The table has about 540,000 distinct CDR3 sequences, 12% seen once. The chain couples TRBV20-1 to TRBJ1-5; D uncertain. This sequence was found in a male donor with ankylosing spondylitis. Sequenced: blood, either unsorted or a sorted T cell fraction (not recorded which). CDR3 DNA sequence: TGCAGTGCTAGAGATGAGGGCCAGCCCCAGCATTTT. Protein sequence: CSARDEGQPQHF.